Given below is one T cell receptor (beta chain) in context. At one boundary the junction diverges from the germline segment, which might be a read error. Germline CDR1 and CDR2: KGHSH and LQKENI. The CDR3 consists of 12 residues. This record belongs to a study of blood T cell repertoires in COVID-19. About the study: Samples representing acute and convalescent COVID-19 were sourced from the United States, Italy and Spain. The analysed material was cDNA or gDNA that came from T cells, B-cell-depleted T cells, or PBMCs.

Repertoires were generated with immunoSEQ multiplex PCR, while TCRdb's copy carries only in-frame clones and drops some. The sample has 65,000 to 90,000 clones, 85% to 90% seen once; the top ten hold about 20%. The specimen was peripheral blood. The sequence came from a woman older than 75 in a cohort sampled during active or convalescent COVID-19. This chain joins TRBV18 and TRBJ1-4; no definite D call. CDR3 in amino acids: CASSPGVENLFF. The CDR3 DNA sequence: TGTGCCAGCTCACCCGGAGTTGAAAATCTGTTTTTT.